A single sample gave rise to the 3 T cell receptor beta chains below, sequenced in a study of blood T cells in healthy people across ages. Next came a second PCR, run for about 7 to 11 cycles, which used a sample-barcoded 5' primer along with a J-beta primer mix. TCRdb used MiXCR to reprocess the 5' RACE reads, holding one entry per CDR3 protein. The sample consists of about 760,000 distinct CDR3 sequences, roughly 50% of them appearing once. Source material: blood. The receptors here all came from a man in his forties in good health.

This chain uses TRBV20-1 with TRBJ2-1; TRBD2 aligns across 10 bases. CDR1 is DFQATT and CDR2 is SNEGSKA in the germline V gene (reference sequence). The CDR3 spans 15 residues. With V trimmed by 0 bases and J by 6 bases, 5 bases remained unmatched. DNA of the CDR3: TGCAGTGCTAGAGATCCAGCGGGAGGGCGCAATGAGCAGTTCTTC. Translated: CSARDPAGGRNEQFF.

The chain employs TRBV20-1 and TRBJ2-5; either TRBD1 or TRBD2 may fit D (5 bases each). Germline V gene sequence: CDR1 DFQATT, CDR2 SNEGSKA (reference sequence). This CDR3 spans 13 amino acids. V gave up 2 bases and J gave up 5 bases, with 12 bases separating them. Here the CDR3 DNA reads TGCAGTGCTAGACTCACCGGGACCGAGACCCAGTACTTC. Protein product: CSARLTGTETQYF.

The table lists this clonotype with a few counts. CDR3 amino acids: CQAGSYGYTF. As DNA, the CDR3 is TGTCAGGCAGGGAGCTATGGCTACACCTTC. V is TRBV5-6 and J is TRBJ1-2, with D possibly being TRBD1 (5 bases). Germline V CDR1 and CDR2: SGHDT, YYEEEE. The CDR3 sequence is 10 residues long.